This T cell receptor beta chain was documented in a study of T cell responses to AZD1222 COVID-19 vaccine (dated by TCRdb to 2020 to 2023). Regarding the research as a whole: AZD1222 recipients given second doses at about 4 weeks or at about 12 weeks were pooled, since spike-specific TCR depth and breadth were not found to differ between the two schedules. A total of 233 trial participants underwent TCR sequencing, of whom 200 to 220 had received two doses of AZD1222 and about 25 had received two doses of the MenACWY control vaccine. Enrollment into the trials was organized by age into subgroups of 18-55, 56-69 and 70-plus years, and those subgroups contained roughly 160, 29 and 62 TCR-sequenced participants, respectively. What the work shows at the level of the full study, not this receptor alone: Conclusions about previously exposed vaccinees are limited, since just a handful of AZD1222 recipients were seropositive for SARS-CoV-2 at baseline. The 56-69-year group was small, and its depth increase did not reach significance, likely because of low power. The vaccine-associated CD4 TCRs covered the entire spike protein, and the dominant responses fell in regions 160-218 and 743-854. Because no samples from the day 14 peak response were available, repertoires could be characterized only after the peak T cell response. Participants were mostly white British and included more females than males, and it was suggested by the authors that clonal diversity may have been underestimated. A significant rise in spike-specific TCR breadth and depth was observed after two AZD1222 doses relative to day 0 and relative to MenACWY recipients. Reportedly, close to half of the unique spike-specific TCRs recognized epitopes lying outside the regions that are mutated in the B.1.351 and B.1.1.7 variants.

CDR1 and CDR2, per the germline V gene, are SGHDN and FVKESK. The junction carries 17 bases between V and J, which are trimmed by 5 bases and 7 bases respectively. The CDR3, cysteine through phenylalanine, is 14 amino acids long. Only CDR3 DNA remains: 42 bases, in frame from the first base. As concerns this clone: This receptor's antigen is unknown. Qualities for individual bases were not recorded, and no much larger clone is one base off.

The CDR3 regions of human TCRbeta chains were subjected to immunosequencing. As for how the authors treated the data: Repertoire TCRs were matched against a reference library of SARS-CoV-2-specific TCRs generated with the MIRA antigen-specificity platform. Breadth meant the fraction of unique TCRs that were SARS-CoV-2-associated, whereas depth meant the fraction of total T cells that were SARS-CoV-2-associated. Using the MIRA data, each spike-specific TCR was mapped to the spike region that the TCR reacts to and placed in a CD4 or CD8 class. Log10-transformed breadth and depth values were compared by one-way ANOVA with Sidak's multiple comparisons tests. Held by TCRdb, this immuneACCESS table contains in-frame sequences only and omits some clones. Under half of the omission traces to an unresolved V gene where checked; the cause of the rest is unknown. The V and J calls and clone size were taken over from that table, and D and trimming were inferred from the DNA. The sample table holds approximately 110,000 clones, of which about 90% were seen once. The biggest ten clones account for 3.5% to 4.5% of the sample.

In the paper's terms, the time point label means: baseline before first vaccination. Vaccinee samples came from UK trials COV001 and COV002, including a single-blind randomized controlled phase 2/3 trial of AZD1222 (ChAdOx1 nCoV-19) in healthy adults. For TCRbeta chain sequencing, PBMC samples from trial participants were taken at day 0 and at day 28 after the second dose. The chain uses TRBV14 and TRBJ1-2; no D gene call is confident. The TCR comes from an adult in good health. The specimen was peripheral blood, collected on day 0 of AZD1222 vaccination. The nucleotides are TGTGCCAGCAGCGAAGTTAACCTTTGGTTTGGCTACACCTTC. It translates as CASSEVNLWFGYTF.